The entry that follows covers one TCR beta chain sequence. Its antigen is still unknown. Profiled with immunoSEQ multiplex PCR; TCRdb holds only in-frame clones, not every one. The sample records some 110,000 clones, roughly 87% being singletons. J was trimmed by 2 bases and V by 0 bases; bases with no gene match: 6. The CDR3 has 17 amino acids. The record originates from a study of graft-versus-host responses after intestinal transplantation. Study overall: Uniformly, recipients were administered anti-thymocyte globulin induction with subsequent tacrolimus and steroids for approximately 3 years.

The rearrangement joins TRBV6-7 to TRBJ2-4; TRBD2 matches at 8 bases. TRBV6-7 is designated an ORF whose function remains uncertain. This receptor was obtained from a human donor who received an intestinal transplant. The specimen comprised unstimulated CD4+ T cells sorted from spleen or lymph node cells, sampled before intestinal transplant. The CDR3 bases are TGTGCCAGCAGTTACTCGATACTAGCGGTAACCAAAAACATTCAGTACTTC. Amino acids: CASSYSILAVTKNIQYF.